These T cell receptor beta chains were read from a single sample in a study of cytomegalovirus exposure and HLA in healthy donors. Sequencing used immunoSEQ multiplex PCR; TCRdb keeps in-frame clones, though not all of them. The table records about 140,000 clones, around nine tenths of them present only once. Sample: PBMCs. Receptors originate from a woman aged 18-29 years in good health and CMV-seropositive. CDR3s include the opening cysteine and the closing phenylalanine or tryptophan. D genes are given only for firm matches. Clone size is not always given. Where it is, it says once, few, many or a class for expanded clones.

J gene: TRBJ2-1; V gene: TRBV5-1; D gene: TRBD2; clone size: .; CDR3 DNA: TGCGCCAGCAGCTTGGCTAGCGGGAACTACAATGAGCAGTTCTTC; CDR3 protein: CASSLASGNYNEQFF
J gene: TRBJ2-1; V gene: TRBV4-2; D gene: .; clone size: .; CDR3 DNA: TGTGCCAGCAGCCAAGTGGGCGATGGCAATGAGCAGTTCTTC; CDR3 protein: CASSQVGDGNEQFF
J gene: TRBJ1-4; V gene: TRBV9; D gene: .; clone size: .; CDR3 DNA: TGTGGAACCCCCCCGGACAGAACTAATGAAAAACTGTTTTTT; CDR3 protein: CGTPPDRTNEKLFF
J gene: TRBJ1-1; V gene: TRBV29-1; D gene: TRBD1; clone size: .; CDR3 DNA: TGCAGCGTAAGGGACAGGACACGAAACACTGAAGCTTTCTTT; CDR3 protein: CSVRDRTRNTEAFF
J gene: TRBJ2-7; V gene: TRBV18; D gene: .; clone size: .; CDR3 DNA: TGTGCCAGCTCACCGGGGGGAGTCTACGAGCAGTACTTC; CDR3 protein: CASSPGGVYEQYF
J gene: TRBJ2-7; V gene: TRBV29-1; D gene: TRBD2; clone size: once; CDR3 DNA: TGCAGCCATACTAGCGGAGACTCCTACGAGCAGTACTTC; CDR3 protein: CSHTSGDSYEQYF
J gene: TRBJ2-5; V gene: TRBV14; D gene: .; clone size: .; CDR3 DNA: TGTGCCAGCAGCCAAGAATTCGGTTCCGGAGAGACCCAGTACTTC; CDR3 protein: CASSQEFGSGETQYF
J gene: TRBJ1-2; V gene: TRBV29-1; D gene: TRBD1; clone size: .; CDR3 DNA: TGCAGCGTTGATGGGACAGGGGTCTATGGCTACACCTTC; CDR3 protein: CSVDGTGVYGYTF
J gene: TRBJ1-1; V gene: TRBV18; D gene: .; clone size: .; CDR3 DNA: TGTGCCAGCTCACCATCCGGGAGCACTGAAGCTTTCTTT; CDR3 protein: CASSPSGSTEAFF
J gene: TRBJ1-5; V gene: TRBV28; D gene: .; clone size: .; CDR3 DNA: TGTGCCAGCAGTCCGGGGTCGGGCAATCAGCCCCAGCATTTT; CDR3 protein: CASSPGSGNQPQHF
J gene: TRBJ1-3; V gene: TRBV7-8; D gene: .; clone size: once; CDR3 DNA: TGTGCCAGCAGCCTAAATGGGGGCCACACCATATATTTT; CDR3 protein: CASSLNGGHTIYF
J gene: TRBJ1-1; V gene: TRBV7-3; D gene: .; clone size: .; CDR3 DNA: TGTGCCAGCAGCTTAAACAGACGGGACTTGAACACTGAAGCTTTCTTT; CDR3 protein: CASSLNRRDLNTEAFF
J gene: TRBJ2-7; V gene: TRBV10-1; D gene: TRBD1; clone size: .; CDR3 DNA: TGCGCCAGCAGTGATGGTTCCGGAGGGACAGGGATTGACGAGCAGTACTTC; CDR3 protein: CASSDGSGGTGIDEQYF
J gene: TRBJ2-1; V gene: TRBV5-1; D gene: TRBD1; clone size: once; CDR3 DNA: TGCGCCAGCAGCTCCATTCCCACCGGGACAGGCCCCAATGAGCAGTTCTTC; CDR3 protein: CASSSIPTGTGPNEQFF
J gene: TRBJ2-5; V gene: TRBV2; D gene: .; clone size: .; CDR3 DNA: TGTGCCAGCAGTGAAGGTTCTTCGGGGCAAGAGACCCAGTACTTC; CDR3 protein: CASSEGSSGQETQYF